A single T cell receptor beta chain is shown here with its context. Using immunoSEQ multiplex PCR, the repertoire was profiled, and TCRdb retains in-frame clones only, with some absent. The table includes just under 85,000 clones, roughly 80% detected once. The V end was cut by 0 bases, the J end by 7 bases, with 10 bases between. This CDR3 has 13 amino acids. Per the germline V gene, CDR1 is SGHRS and CDR2 is YFSETQ. The data are from a study of OX40 agonist ivuxolimab in advanced cancers. Study-wide context: The eligibility criteria allowed prior anti-PD-1, anti-PD-L1 or anti-CTLA-4 therapy, and 30% to 45% had some.

The sequence was collected from an adult with an advanced solid tumor such as melanoma, head and neck, liver or kidney cancer. The rearrangement joins TRBV5-1 to TRBJ1-1; D remains ambiguous. Specimen: CD4+ or CD8+ T cells sorted from blood, collected in a trial of the OX40 agonist ivuxolimab. The CDR3 DNA reads as TGCGCCAGCAGCTTGGGTATTGGAGATGAAGCTTTCTTT. This sequence encodes CASSLGIGDEAFF.